Included here is one TCR beta chain sequence, with context. This record belongs to a study of T cell responses to AZD1222 COVID-19 vaccine. V lost 3 bases, J lost 4 bases, and 7 bases lay in between. This CDR3 has 13 residues. Germline values: CDR1 KGHSH, CDR2 LQKENI. Profiled with immunoSEQ multiplex PCR; TCRdb holds only in-frame clones, not every one. Here the sample spans 89,000 or so clones, 86% being singletons. Pooled samples include second doses given at about 4 or 12 weeks. The sample here was peripheral blood, taken 28 days after the second AZD1222 dose. The source is an adult who received the AZD1222 COVID-19 vaccine. The chain is built from TRBV18 and TRBJ2-1, with D unresolved. The CDR3 sequence: CASSPQDYNEQFF. The CDR3 DNA sequence: TGTGCCAGCTCACCTCAGGATTACAATGAGCAGTTCTTC.